The 5 T cell receptor beta chains given below trace back to one sample, sequenced in a study of T cell responses to AZD1222 COVID-19 vaccine. Assay used: immunoSEQ multiplex PCR; TCRdb lists only in-frame clones, some missing. The repertoire has about 120,000 clones, approximately 93% of them found once; the top ten carry about 3%. Material: peripheral blood, obtained on day 0 of AZD1222 vaccination. Receptor source: an adult in good health.

The chain combines TRBV7-9 with TRBJ1-3; D is unresolved. V was pared by 1 base and J by 0 bases, with 7 bases between. Germline V gives CDR1 SEHNR, CDR2 FQNEAQ (reference sequence). This CDR3 region has 15 residues. The CDR3 protein is CASSLVDNSGNTIYF. CDR3 nucleotides: TGTGCCAGCAGCTTAGTGGATAACTCTGGAAACACCATATATTTT.

V gene TRBV19 combines with J gene TRBJ1-2, with D unclear. From germline, CDR1 is LNHDA and CDR2 SQIVND (reference sequence). The CDR3 sequence is 15 residues long. V shed 1 base and J shed 0 bases, with 9 bases lying between them. The CDR3 coding sequence is TGTGCCAGTAGTATAGGTCGAGGATCTAACTATGGCTACACCTTC. Residues: CASSIGRGSNYGYTF.

This chain connects TRBV19 to TRBJ1-1; possibly TRBD1 for D (6 bases). The CDR3 runs to 11 residues. Germline loops: CDR1 LNHDA, CDR2 SQIVND (reference sequence). V was trimmed by 6 bases and J by 11 bases, leaving 13 bases between them. The CDR3 loop is CASRNRVSAFF. CDR3 bases: TGTGCCAGTAGGAACAGGGTCTCGGCTTTCTTT.

The chain employs TRBV11-2 and TRBJ2-2, with D perhaps TRBD1 or TRBD2 (5 bases each). Germline V lookup: CDR1 SGHAT, CDR2 FQNNGV. CDR3 length: 16 residues. Trimming pared 2 bases from V and 5 bases from J, leaving 15 bases between. The CDR3 protein is CASSLYGGLGTGELFF. The CDR3 bases are TGTGCCAGCAGCTTATATGGGGGTCTAGGGACCGGGGAGCTGTTTTTT. Filled out from reference TRBV11-2 and TRBJ2-2, the complete variable domain reads EAGVAQSPRYKIIEKRQSVAFWCNPISGHATLYWYQQILGQGPKLLIQFQNNGVVDDSQLPKDRFSAERLKGVDSTLKIQPAKLEDSAVYLCASSLYGGLGTGELFFGEGSRLTVL.

This rearrangement joins TRBV19 to TRBJ1-3; no clear D. The V and J ends lost 0 bases and 0 bases respectively, with 12 bases between them. The V gene's germline CDR1 is LNHDA and CDR2 SQIVND (reference sequence). This CDR3 comprises 17 residues. The CDR3 DNA is TGTGCCAGTAGTATAGATCTAGGAATTTTCTCTGGAAACACCATATATTTT. Residues: CASSIDLGIFSGNTIYF.